This T cell receptor beta chain is from a study of blood T cell repertoires in COVID-19. In the study overall: Researchers got acute and convalescent COVID-19 samples from the United States, Italy and Spain. Nucleic acid was either cDNA or gDNA, and it came from T cells, B-cell-depleted T cells, or PBMCs.

Study processing details: Nucleated cell number was recorded as an estimate derived from reference gene primer amplification. Profiling relied on immunoSEQ multiplex PCR, and the TCRdb table lists in-frame clones only, not all of them. D and trimming come from the DNA, and the V and J calls and clone size come from that table. The sample holds under 150,000 clones, almost 85% seen once. Participant ages covered roughly 18 to 89 years across 25 or so US areas. The sample was PBMCs or T cells enriched from blood (not recorded which). This sequence originates from a middle-aged man with acute COVID-19.

CDR3 coding DNA: TGTGCCAGCAGCGGACGGACTAGCGGGGGGACCGGTGAGCAGTTCTTC. Translated, it gives CASSGRTSGGTGEQFF. The gene calls are TRBV9 and TRBJ2-1; 14 positions match TRBD2. V lost 3 bases, J lost 9 bases, and 8 bases stayed unmatched. The CDR3 extends over 16 amino acids. Germline V gene data show CDR1 as SGDLS and CDR2 as YYNGEE. Filled out from reference TRBV9 and TRBJ2-1, the complete variable domain reads DSGVTQTPKHLITATGQRVTLRCSPRSGDLSVYWYQQSLDQGLQFLIQYYNGEERAKGNILERFSAQQFPDLHSELNLSSLELGDSALYFCASSGRTSGGTGEQFFGPGTRLTVL.